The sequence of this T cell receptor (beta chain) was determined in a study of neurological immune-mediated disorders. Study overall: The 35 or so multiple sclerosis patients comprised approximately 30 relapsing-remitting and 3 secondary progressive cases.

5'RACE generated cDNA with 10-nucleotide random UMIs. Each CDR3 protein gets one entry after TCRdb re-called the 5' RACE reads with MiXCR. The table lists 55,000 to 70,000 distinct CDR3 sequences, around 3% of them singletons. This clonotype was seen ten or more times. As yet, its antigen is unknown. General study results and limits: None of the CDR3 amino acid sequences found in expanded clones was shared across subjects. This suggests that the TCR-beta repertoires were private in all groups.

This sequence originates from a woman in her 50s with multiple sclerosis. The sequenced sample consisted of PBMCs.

The CDR3 DNA reads TGCAGTGCCGACGGGTTTGGGGAGACCCAGTACTTC. Its protein product is CSADGFGETQYF. This chain uses TRBV20-1 with TRBJ2-5; D is uncertain. The CDR3 totals 12 residues. Trimming stripped 6 bases from V and 5 bases from J, with 13 bases between. Germline V gene data show CDR1 as DFQATT and CDR2 as SNEGSKA (reference sequence).